The present T cell receptor (beta chain) was sequenced within a study of identifying expanded T cells in peripheral blood. Study outcomes and limitations: Variance in clone template counts between approximately two-week samples significantly increased with total template count across all healthy donors.

Points on this clone: Its antigen is unidentified.

The table came from immunoSEQ multiplex PCR; TCRdb's copy has only in-frame clones and leaves some out. The repertoire includes approximately 81,000 clones, 65% to 85% of them detected once, and 20% sits in the top ten. Input material: blood. This receptor was identified in a person aged 18-69 years in good health.

The DNA of the CDR3 is TGTGCCAGCAGCCTGGAGGGAAACACCGGGGAGCTGTTTTTT. Its translation is CASSLEGNTGELFF. The J gene is TRBJ2-2, the V gene TRBV5-4; perhaps TRBD2 as D (6 bases). The V gene lost 4 bases and the J gene lost 2 bases, with 9 bases spanning the gap. The CDR3 totals 14 residues. Germline V CDR1 and CDR2: SGHNT, YYREEE (reference sequence).